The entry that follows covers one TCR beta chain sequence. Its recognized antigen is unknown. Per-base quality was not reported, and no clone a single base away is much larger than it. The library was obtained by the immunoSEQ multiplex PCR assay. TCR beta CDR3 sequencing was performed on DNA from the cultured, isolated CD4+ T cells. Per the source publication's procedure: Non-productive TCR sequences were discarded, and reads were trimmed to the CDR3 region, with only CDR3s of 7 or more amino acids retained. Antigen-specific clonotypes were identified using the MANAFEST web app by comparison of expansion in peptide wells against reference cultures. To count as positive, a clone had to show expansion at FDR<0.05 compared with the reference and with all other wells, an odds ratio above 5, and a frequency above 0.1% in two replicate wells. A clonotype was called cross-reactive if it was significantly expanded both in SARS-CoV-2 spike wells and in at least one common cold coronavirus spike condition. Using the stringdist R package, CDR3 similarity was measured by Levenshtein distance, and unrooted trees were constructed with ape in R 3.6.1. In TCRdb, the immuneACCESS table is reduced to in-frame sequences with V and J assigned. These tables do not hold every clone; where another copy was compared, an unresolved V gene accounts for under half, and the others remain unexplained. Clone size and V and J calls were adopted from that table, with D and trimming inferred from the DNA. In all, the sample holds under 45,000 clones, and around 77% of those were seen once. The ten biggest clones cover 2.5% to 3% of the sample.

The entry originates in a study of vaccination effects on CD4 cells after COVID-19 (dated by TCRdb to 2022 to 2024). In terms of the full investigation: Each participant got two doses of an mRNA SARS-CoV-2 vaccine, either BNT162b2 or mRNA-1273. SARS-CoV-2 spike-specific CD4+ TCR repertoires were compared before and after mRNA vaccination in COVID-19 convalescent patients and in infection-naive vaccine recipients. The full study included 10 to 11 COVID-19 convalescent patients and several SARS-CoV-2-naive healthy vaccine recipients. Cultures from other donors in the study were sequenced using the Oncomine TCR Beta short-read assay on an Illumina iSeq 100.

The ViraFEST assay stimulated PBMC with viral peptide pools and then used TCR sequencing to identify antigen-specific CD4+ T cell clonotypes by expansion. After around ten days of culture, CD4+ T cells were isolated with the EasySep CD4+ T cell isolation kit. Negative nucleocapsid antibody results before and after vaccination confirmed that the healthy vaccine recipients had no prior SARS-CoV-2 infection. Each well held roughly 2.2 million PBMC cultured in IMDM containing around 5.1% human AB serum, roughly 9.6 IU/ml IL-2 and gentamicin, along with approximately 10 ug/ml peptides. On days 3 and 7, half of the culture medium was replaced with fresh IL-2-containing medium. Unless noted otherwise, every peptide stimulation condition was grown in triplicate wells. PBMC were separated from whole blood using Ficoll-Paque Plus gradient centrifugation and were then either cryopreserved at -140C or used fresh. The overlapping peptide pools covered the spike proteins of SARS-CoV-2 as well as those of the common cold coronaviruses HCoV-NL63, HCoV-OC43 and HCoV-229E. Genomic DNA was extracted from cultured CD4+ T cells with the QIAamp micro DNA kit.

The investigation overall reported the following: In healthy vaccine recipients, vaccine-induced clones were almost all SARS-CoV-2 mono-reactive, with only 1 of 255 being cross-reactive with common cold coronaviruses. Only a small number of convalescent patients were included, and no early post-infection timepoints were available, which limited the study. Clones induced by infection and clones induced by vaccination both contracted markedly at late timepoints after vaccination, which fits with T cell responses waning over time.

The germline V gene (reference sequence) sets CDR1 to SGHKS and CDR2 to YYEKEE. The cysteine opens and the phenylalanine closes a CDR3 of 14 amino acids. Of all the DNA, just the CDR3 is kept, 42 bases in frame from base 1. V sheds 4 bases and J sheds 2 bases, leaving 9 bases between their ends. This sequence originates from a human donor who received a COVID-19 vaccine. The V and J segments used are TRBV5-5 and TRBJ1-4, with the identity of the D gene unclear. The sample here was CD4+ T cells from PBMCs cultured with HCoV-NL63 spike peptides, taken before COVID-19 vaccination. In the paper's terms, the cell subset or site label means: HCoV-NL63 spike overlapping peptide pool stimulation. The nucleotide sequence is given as TGTGCCAGCAGCCCGCAGTATACTAATGAAAAACTGTTTTTT. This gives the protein CASSPQYTNEKLFF.